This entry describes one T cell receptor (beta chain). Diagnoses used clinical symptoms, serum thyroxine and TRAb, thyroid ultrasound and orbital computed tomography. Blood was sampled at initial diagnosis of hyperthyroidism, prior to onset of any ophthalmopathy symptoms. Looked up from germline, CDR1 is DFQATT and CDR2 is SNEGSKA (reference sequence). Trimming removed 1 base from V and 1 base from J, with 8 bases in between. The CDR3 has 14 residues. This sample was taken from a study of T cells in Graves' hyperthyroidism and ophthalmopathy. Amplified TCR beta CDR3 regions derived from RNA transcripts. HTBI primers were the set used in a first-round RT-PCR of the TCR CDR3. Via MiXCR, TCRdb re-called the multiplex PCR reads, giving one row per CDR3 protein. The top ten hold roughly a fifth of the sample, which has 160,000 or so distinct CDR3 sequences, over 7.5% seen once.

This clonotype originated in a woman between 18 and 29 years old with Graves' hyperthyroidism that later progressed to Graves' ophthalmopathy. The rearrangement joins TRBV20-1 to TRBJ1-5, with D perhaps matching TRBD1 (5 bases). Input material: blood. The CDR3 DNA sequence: TGCAGTGCTAGAGCCCGGGACAGCAATCAGCCCCAGCATTTT. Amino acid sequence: CSARARDSNQPQHF.